Each of the 10 T cell receptor beta chains below was sequenced from the same sample in a study of blood T cell repertoires in COVID-19 (dated by TCRdb to about 2020). Library preparation was by the immunoSEQ multiplex PCR assay. What TCRdb holds here is the immuneACCESS table cut down to in-frame rearrangements. Part of the clones is not present; checked against another copy, under half of the missing clones reflect an unresolved V gene, and the others are unexplained. In this sample the table shows 150,000 to 200,000 clones, around four fifths of which occur a single time. 0.95% of the sample goes to the ten largest clones. Sequences were obtained from peripheral blood. The receptors were gathered from a man aged 60-69 years with COVID-19, enrolled during active disease.

The CDR3 DNA reads as TGCGCCAGCAGCCCCCCCTCAGCCAGGACAGGGGGCTCGGGCGAGCAGTACTTC. Translated, it gives CASSPPSARTGGSGEQYF. The genes are TRBV5-1 and TRBJ2-7, with 11 bases fitting TRBD1. The CDR3 runs 18 residues. V shed 4 bases and J 6 bases; nucleotides not matched to a gene: 18. CDR1 and CDR2 (germline): SGHRS, YFSETQ.

The rearrangement links TRBV28 to TRBJ2-7; perhaps TRBD1 as D (6 bases). The CDR3 extends over 15 amino acids. The V end lost 7 bases, the J end lost 5 bases, and 21 bases lay between the germline ends. Germline V gene sequence: CDR1 MDHEN, CDR2 SYDVKM. CDR3 DNA: TGTGCCAGCATGGGGGCATTCAGGGGTTTCCACGAGCAGTACTTC. It translates to CASMGAFRGFHEQYF.

V usage is TRBV19 and J usage is TRBJ2-1, with 8 bases identical to TRBD2. The V gene's germline CDR1 is LNHDA and CDR2 SQIVND (reference sequence). This CDR3 contains 15 residues. V shed 4 bases and J 0 bases; nucleotides not matched to a gene: 2. CDR3 coding DNA: TGTGCCAGTAGTACCAGCGGGAGCTCCTACAATGAGCAGTTCTTC. Amino acids: CASSTSGSSYNEQFF. The full variable domain, rest sourced from reference TRBV19 and TRBJ2-1, is DGGITQSPKYLFRKEGQNVTLSCEQNLNHDAMYWYRQDPGQGLRLIYYSQIVNDFQKGDIAEGYSVSREKKESFPLTVTSAQKNPTAFYLCASSTSGSSYNEQFFGPGTRLTVL.

The V call is TRBV2, the J call TRBJ2-5, with D uncertain. Trimming cost V 4 bases and J 5 bases, with 8 bases left between them. CDR3 length: 12 amino acids. Looked up from germline, CDR1 is SNHLY and CDR2 is FYNNEI. The CDR3 DNA follows: TGTGCCAGCAGTGCTAGGTTGGAGACCCAGTACTTC. Protein: CASSARLETQYF.

This clone was observed a few times. The chain links TRBV28 to TRBJ2-2; D is ambiguous. The germline V gene encodes CDR1 MDHEN and CDR2 SYDVKM. Deletions cut 6 bases from V and 8 bases from J, with 19 bases between. The CDR3 contains 15 residues. The CDR3, as DNA: TGTGCCAGCAGCCCATCTTTAAGTCAGGCAGGGGAGCTGTTTTTT. It is translated as CASSPSLSQAGELFF.

V is TRBV23-1 and J is TRBJ1-1; TRBD1 is a possible D gene (6 bases). Being an ORF, TRBV23-1 has a function that is uncertain. V shed 3 bases and J shed 2 bases, with 16 bases lying between them. This CDR3 comprises 16 residues. Here the CDR3 DNA reads TGCGCCAGCAGTCATGGGGGCCTCAGAGAAAACACTGAAGCTTTCTTT. This sequence encodes CASSHGGLRENTEAFF.

As to this clone: The identical CDR3 is also encoded by other nucleotide sequences in the sample. The rearrangement joins TRBV19 to TRBJ1-6; 8 bases map to TRBD1. This CDR3 has 15 residues. Germline V gene sequence: CDR1 LNHDA, CDR2 SQIVND (reference sequence). V was pared by 5 bases and J by 8 bases, with 8 bases of the junction left unmatched. The CDR3 here is CASSVTGTGYSPLHF. The CDR3 bases are TGTGCCAGTAGTGTAACCGGGACAGGATATTCACCCCTCCACTTT.

The CDR3 sequence is CASSRTSTPGYTF. In nucleotides, the CDR3 is TGTGCCAGCAGTCGCACTTCTACCCCGGGCTACACCTTC. J is TRBJ1-2 and V is TRBV3-1 (or the pseudogene TRBV3-2); D gene uncertain. In germline, CDR1 is LGHDT, CDR2 YNNKEL (reference sequence). The CDR3 extends over 13 amino acids. Trimming removed 6 bases from V and 8 bases from J, with 16 bases in between.

The gene calls are TRBV27 and TRBJ2-3; D gene uncertain. This CDR3 is 15 amino acids long. V lost 4 bases and J lost 3, with 14 bases in between. The germline V gene has CDR1 MNHEY and CDR2 SMNVEV (reference sequence). The CDR3 DNA reads TGTGCCAGCAGTTATAGCTCCTATGTGACAGATACGCAGTATTTT. Its translation is CASSYSSYVTDTQYF.

The V gene is TRBV11-2, the J gene TRBJ2-1; 10 bases are shared with TRBD1. From germline, CDR1 is SGHAT and CDR2 FQNNGV. The CDR3 contains 15 residues. The V and J ends lost 5 bases and 7 bases, in that order; junction bases with no gene match: 8. The CDR3 sequence: CASSTLGTGVNEQFF. Here the CDR3 DNA reads TGTGCCAGCAGCACGCTCGGGACAGGGGTGAATGAGCAGTTCTTC.